The clone carrying this T cell receptor beta chain was recorded once. As yet, its antigen is unknown. The data are from a study of shared clonotypes between healthy human individuals. Findings of the study overall: The generation probabilities recorded for non-shared clonotypes fell below those of clonotypes shared by all four donors.

Germline V gene sequence: CDR1 LNHNV, CDR2 YYDKDF (reference sequence). There are 15 residues in the CDR3. V lost 0 bases to trimming and J lost 3 bases, with 11 bases between them. Over several immunoSEQ plates, each subset's genomic DNA was distributed in even portions. Original processing methods: Because ImmunoSEQ provided only junction sequences with no quality scores, the filtering differed. Libraries were prepared by immunoSEQ multiplex PCR; TCRdb keeps only in-frame clonotypes and omits some of them. V and J calls and clone size are given by that table; D and trimming were obtained from the DNA. In the table there are a few hundred thousand clones, more than 95% of which are singletons.

The chain recombines TRBV15 with TRBJ1-2; D call uncertain. Sample: naive CD4+ T cells sorted from blood. This sample's subset: CD45RA+ positively selected. The TCR sequence derives from a woman aged 30 to 39 in good health. Here the CDR3 reads CATSRDSFTDYGYTF. In nucleotides, the CDR3 is TGTGCCACCAGCAGAGATTCTTTCACGGACTATGGCTACACCTTC.